This T cell receptor (beta chain) was observed in a study of long-term antiretroviral therapy in people with HIV. Comments on this clone: Antigen: not known.

The germline CDR1 and CDR2 sequences are MNHNS and SASEGT. The CDR3 runs 15 residues. V shed 6 bases and J shed 2 bases, with 17 bases lying between them. Samples were assayed with immunoSEQ v3.0 at survey level. TCRdb's table, derived via immunoSEQ multiplex PCR, lists solely in-frame clones and lacks some. This sample carries approximately 36,000 clones, around 79% of them seen once, and the ten largest clones take around 6.1%. Study observations and caveats: All time points showed a repertoire dominated by clones expanded before ART.

The J gene is TRBJ2-7, the V gene TRBV6-1; D is possibly TRBD1 or TRBD2 (6 bases each). The sequence came from a man younger than 35 with HIV. The material sequenced was unsorted PBMCs, taken 0.6 years after starting antiretroviral therapy. CDR3 bases: TGTGCCAGCAGCGCCAATTCGGGGGCGGCCTACGAGCAGTACTTC. This gives the protein CASSANSGAAYEQYF.